The 27 T cell receptor beta chains given below trace back to one sample, sequenced in a study of T-cell reconstitution after alpha-beta-depleted transplantation in children. TCRbeta library preparation incorporated unique molecular identifiers. MiXCR was run by TCRdb on the PCR reads, yielding one entry per CDR3 protein. The sample holds around 230,000 distinct CDR3 sequences, approximately 17% seen once. The sample consisted of PBMCs, mostly from graft donor cells, taken 360 days after TCRalphabeta/CD19-depleted stem cell transplant. The receptors here all came from a male patient aged 2-9 years who had a stem cell transplant for acute lymphoblastic leukemia, so the T cells may come from the graft donor.

The CDR3 nucleotides read TGTGCCAGCAGCCAGCAGGTAGCGGGGACCGGCGGGGAGCTGTTTTTT. This encodes CASSQQVAGTGGELFF. V usage is TRBV14 and J usage is TRBJ2-2, with 8 bases matching TRBD2. Germline trimming cut 3 bases from V and 7 bases from J; bases unmatched to any gene: 10. Germline CDR1 reads SGHDN; CDR2 reads FVKESK. The CDR3 has 16 residues.

The chain links TRBV12-3 or TRBV12-4 to TRBJ2-7, with D possibly being TRBD1 (6 bases). V was trimmed by 6 bases and J by 1 base, leaving 16 bases between them. The CDR3 is 15 amino acids. The DNA for the CDR3 is TGTGCCAGCAGCAAGCCGGACCAGGGGTCCTACGAGCAGTACTTC. This gives the protein CASSKPDQGSYEQYF.

The chain has TRBV7-8 and TRBJ2-3; perhaps D is TRBD1 or TRBD2 (7 bases each). CDR1 and CDR2 (germline): SGHVS, FQNEAQ. The CDR3 runs to 17 residues. V lost 1 base and J 0 bases, leaving 14 bases between the germline ends. DNA of the CDR3: TGTGCCAGCAGCTTAGGCGGCAGGGGGGGAAGCACAGATACGCAGTATTTT. This codes for CASSLGGRGGSTDTQYF.

V gene TRBV29-1 combines with J gene TRBJ1-1, with D perhaps TRBD1 (5 bases). The CDR3 sequence is 14 residues long. The germline V gene has CDR1 SQVTM and CDR2 ANQGSEA. V lost 6 bases, J lost 3 bases, and 17 bases lay in between. CDR3 residues: CSVMGSGSHTEAFF. The CDR3 DNA is TGCAGCGTCATGGGGTCAGGGTCCCACACTGAAGCTTTCTTT.

The sample holds one count of this clonotype. The chain joins TRBV5-1 to TRBJ2-7, with 10 bases matching TRBD1. The J segment lost 4 bases and the V segment lost 4 bases, leaving 11 bases of the junction unmatched. Germline loops: CDR1 SGHRS, CDR2 YFSETQ. The CDR3 covers 16 residues. CDR3 coding DNA: TGCGCCAGCAGCGGAATAGGACAGGGGGACATTTACGAGCAGTACTTC. It specifies CASSGIGQGDIYEQYF.

This clonotype was found a few times. The CDR3 DNA sequence: TGTGCCAGCAGCGTAGGTCCTAGCGGGGGGGTAGACAATGAGCAGTTCTTC. This gives the protein CASSVGPSGGVDNEQFF. The rearrangement joins TRBV9 to TRBJ2-1; 12 positions agree with TRBD2. Germline values: CDR1 SGDLS, CDR2 YYNGEE. The CDR3 has 17 residues. V lost 0 bases to trimming and J lost 5 bases; unmatched junction nucleotides: 6.

The chain carries TRBV12-5 and TRBJ1-5; D ambiguous. The V gene's germline CDR1 is LGHNT and CDR2 FRNRAP. The V end was cut by 6 bases, the J end by 4 bases, with 7 bases between. There are 12 residues in the CDR3. This CDR3 reads CASGPGNQPQHF. DNA of the CDR3: TGTGCTAGTGGACCCGGAAATCAGCCCCAGCATTTT. Using reference TRBV12-5 and TRBJ1-5 for the parts outside the CDR3, the full variable domain is DARVTQTPRHKVTEMGQEVTMRCQPILGHNTVFWYRQTMMQGLELLAYFRNRAPLDDSGMPKDRFSAEMPDATLATLKIQPSEPRDSAVYFCASGPGNQPQHFGDGTRLSIL.

The gene calls are TRBV20-1 and TRBJ1-5; D possibly corresponds to TRBD1 (5 bases). Per the germline V gene, CDR1 is DFQATT and CDR2 is SNEGSKA (reference sequence). The CDR3 sequence is 13 residues long. V was trimmed by 0 bases and J by 6 bases, leaving 9 bases between them. DNA of the CDR3: TGCAGTGCTAGAGAGGGGAGGGGTCAGCCCCAGCATTTT. Translating gives CSAREGRGQPQHF.

The chain employs TRBV7-3 and TRBJ2-7; 7 bases agree with TRBD2. V trimming: 1 base; J trimming: 4 bases; junction bases outside the gene matches: 16. CDR1 SGHTA and CDR2 FQGTGA come from the germline V gene. The CDR3 has 18 residues. CDR3 coding DNA: TGTGCCAGCAGCTTAAGAGCGGGGAGGGGCGGACGAGTTTACGAGCAGTACTTC. This encodes CASSLRAGRGGRVYEQYF.

The gene calls are TRBV7-9 and TRBJ1-6; the D gene is possibly TRBD1 (5 bases). CDR3 length: 13 amino acids. CDR1 and CDR2 from the germline V gene are SEHNR and FQNEAQ (reference sequence). The ends were cut back, 3 bases at V and 10 bases at J, with 10 bases in the middle. The CDR3 spells CASSLPGISPLHF. DNA of the CDR3: TGTGCCAGCAGCTTGCCAGGGATCTCACCCCTCCACTTT. The entire variable domain, with the rest obtained from reference TRBV7-9 and TRBJ1-6, is as follows: DTGVSQNPRHKITKRGQNVTFRCDPISEHNRLYWYRQTLGQGPEFLTYFQNEAQLEKSRLLSDRFSAERPKGSFSTLEIQRTEQGDSAMYLCASSLPGISPLHFGNGTRLTVT.

This clonotype was counted only a few times. The rearrangement joins TRBV7-2 to TRBJ2-7; D assignment may be TRBD1 or TRBD2 (5 bases each). Germline V gene sequence: CDR1 SGHTA, CDR2 FQGNSA. V gave up 7 bases and J gave up 6 bases, with 22 bases separating them. CDR3 length: 15 amino acids. The CDR3 loop is CASTQGWAGGGEQYF. The CDR3 DNA is TGTGCCAGCACCCAGGGCTGGGCGGGCGGTGGCGAGCAGTACTTC. Full variable domain (outside the CDR3, taken from reference TRBV7-2 and TRBJ2-7): GAGVSQSPSNKVTEKGKDVELRCDPISGHTALYWYRQSLGQGLEFLIYFQGNSAPDKSGLPSDRFSAERTGGSVSTLTIQRTQQEDSAVYLCASTQGWAGGGEQYFGPGTRLTVT.

This clonotype was seen a few times. V and J are TRBV12-3 or TRBV12-4 and TRBJ2-1; D is unresolved. CDR3 length equals 11 residues. The CDR3 DNA reads as TGTGCTATCTTAAGAGACAATGAGCAGTTCTTC. This translates into CAILRDNEQFF.

The V gene is TRBV5-1, the J gene TRBJ2-1; 12 positions agree with TRBD2. Germline CDR1 is SGHRS and CDR2 is YFSETQ. J was trimmed by 5 bases and V by 4 bases; bases with no gene match: 4. CDR3 length: 15 residues. The DNA for the CDR3 is TGCGCCAGCAGCGCCCTAGCGGGGGGGAACAATGAGCAGTTCTTC. It encodes CASSALAGGNNEQFF.

The rearrangement uses TRBV12-3 or TRBV12-4 and TRBJ2-1; tentatively, D is TRBD1 or TRBD2 (5 bases each). V lost 3 bases and J 7 bases, leaving 16 bases between the germline ends. The CDR3 extends over 15 amino acids. CDR3 amino acids: CASSFGDGRGNEQFF. CDR3 sequence (DNA): TGTGCCAGCAGTTTCGGGGACGGTAGAGGTAATGAGCAGTTCTTC.

This chain connects TRBV5-1 to TRBJ2-3, with D uncertain. Looked up from germline, CDR1 is SGHRS and CDR2 is YFSETQ. Trimming pared 0 bases from V and 0 bases from J, leaving 14 bases between. CDR3 length equals 17 residues. The CDR3 loop reads CASSLVPPNPSTDTQYF. The CDR3 nucleotides are TGCGCCAGCAGCTTGGTCCCCCCGAATCCTAGCACAGATACGCAGTATTTT. The variable domain in full, with the rest retrieved from reference TRBV5-1 and TRBJ2-3, is KAGVTQTPRYLIKTRGQQVTLSCSPISGHRSVSWYQQTPGQGLQFLFEYFSETQRNKGNFPGRFSGRQFSNSRSEMNVSTLELGDSALYLCASSLVPPNPSTDTQYFGPGTRLTVL.

This clonotype was observed a few times. The rearrangement links TRBV12-3 or TRBV12-4 to TRBJ2-3; the D is unclear. This CDR3 contains 15 residues. Trimming left V 6 bases short and J 0 bases short, with 13 bases between. CDR3 in amino acids: CASSAGFASTDTQYF. The CDR3 nucleotides read TGTGCCAGCAGCGCCGGATTCGCTAGCACAGATACGCAGTATTTT.

This chain links TRBV19 with TRBJ1-5; 8 nucleotides agree with TRBD1. V lost 7 bases and J lost 6; bases outside the gene matches: 8. Germline CDR1 LNHDA, CDR2 SQIVND (reference sequence). This CDR3 has 14 amino acids. The CDR3 sequence: CASMVGQGAQPQHF. In DNA form, the CDR3 reads TGTGCCAGTATGGTCGGGCAGGGGGCTCAGCCCCAGCATTTT. Full variable domain (missing parts from reference TRBV19 and TRBJ1-5): DGGITQSPKYLFRKEGQNVTLSCEQNLNHDAMYWYRQDPGQGLRLIYYSQIVNDFQKGDIAEGYSVSREKKESFPLTVTSAQKNPTAFYLCASMVGQGAQPQHFGDGTRLSIL.

This clonotype was seen repeatedly, ten times or more. V and J are TRBV7-2 and TRBJ2-7; TRBD2 matches 7 bases. CDR3 length: 14 residues. The J segment lost 7 bases and the V segment lost 0 bases, leaving 6 bases of the junction unmatched. Per germline, CDR1 SGHTA and CDR2 FQGNSA. The CDR3 protein is CASSLARGLEEQYF. DNA of the CDR3: TGTGCCAGCAGCTTAGCGCGGGGGTTAGAGGAGCAGTACTTC.

This clonotype appeared a few times. This chain links TRBV20-1 with TRBJ2-1; D unclear. Germline CDR1 DFQATT, CDR2 SNEGSKA (reference sequence). Trimming cost V 6 bases and J 0 bases, with 15 bases left between them. CDR3 length: 15 residues. CDR3 DNA sequence: TGCAGTGCCCTCCACGGGTTTGGCTCCTACAATGAGCAGTTCTTC. Protein product: CSALHGFGSYNEQFF.

The V and J genes are TRBV13 and TRBJ2-7, with D perhaps matching TRBD1 (6 bases). Between the trimmed V and J ends, which lost 2 bases and 7 bases, there was a span of 9 bases. Germline values: CDR1 PRHDT, CDR2 FYEKMQ (reference sequence). The CDR3 runs 12 residues. CDR3 in amino acids: CASSLQGLEQYF. CDR3 nucleotide sequence: TGTGCCAGCAGCTTACAGGGGTTAGAGCAGTACTTC.

The rearrangement links TRBV27 to TRBJ2-1; the D gene is possibly TRBD2 (7 bases). Trimming shortened V by 3 bases and J by 9 bases, and 18 bases separated the two germline ends. This CDR3 comprises 15 residues. CDR1 and CDR2 (germline): MNHEY, SMNVEV (reference sequence). This CDR3 is CASSFGVRGAGEQFF. For the CDR3, the DNA is TGTGCCAGCAGTTTCGGCGTCCGGGGGGCTGGTGAGCAGTTCTTC.

This clonotype appeared a few times. The chain combines TRBV7-8 with TRBJ2-1; possibly TRBD1 or TRBD2 for D (6 bases each). Germline V gene lookup returns CDR1 SGHVS and CDR2 FQNEAQ. V was cut by 4 bases and J by 7 bases, with 14 bases left in between. This CDR3 spans 14 amino acids. The CDR3 region has the DNA TGTGCCAGCAGCTCAAAGCGGAGGGGGAATGAGCAGTTCTTC. Translated: CASSSKRRGNEQFF.

The chain carries TRBV13 and TRBJ1-1; D perhaps matches TRBD1 (5 bases). Germline CDR1 PRHDT, CDR2 FYEKMQ (reference sequence). Trimming removed 5 bases at V and 5 bases at J, with 15 bases between. The CDR3 has 14 amino acids. The CDR3, as DNA: TGTGCCAGCAGCGGCAGGGATGGTGGTACTGAAGCTTTCTTT. As protein: CASSGRDGGTEAFF.

This clonotype appeared a few times. The chain is built from TRBV25-1 and TRBJ2-7; 9 bases align to TRBD1. In germline, CDR1 is MGHDK, CDR2 SYGVNS. J lost 3 bases, V lost 3 bases, and 9 bases had no gene match. The CDR3 length is 16 residues. CDR3 sequence: CASSDPSGTGYYEQYF. The DNA for the CDR3 is TGTGCCAGCAGTGACCCCTCCGGGACAGGGTACTACGAGCAGTACTTC.

The chain is built from TRBV20-1 and TRBJ2-3; unclear D gene. Between the trimmed V and J ends, which lost 6 bases and 1 base, there was a span of 11 bases. The CDR3 length is 13 residues. CDR1 and CDR2 (germline): DFQATT, SNEGSKA (reference sequence). CDR3 bases: TGCAGTGCACCCCTCCAGGGCACAGATACGCAGTATTTT. Its protein product is CSAPLQGTDTQYF.

This clonotype has only a few counts. This chain connects TRBV7-7 to TRBJ1-5; perhaps TRBD1 as D (5 bases). From germline, CDR1 is SSHAT and CDR2 FNYEAQ (reference sequence). This CDR3 region has 13 residues. With 5 bases removed from V and 5 bases from J, the gap between germline ends came to 10 bases. DNA for the CDR3: TGTGCCAGCAGCGCAGACAGCCATCAGCCCCAGCATTTT. Translation: CASSADSHQPQHF.

This clonotype was seen a few times. The chain recombines TRBV14 with TRBJ2-7; TRBD2 aligns across 8 bases. The CDR3 contains 12 residues. Unmatched junction bases numbered 1, after V lost 4 bases and J lost 5 bases. The germline V gene has CDR1 SGHDN and CDR2 FVKESK. DNA of the CDR3: TGTGCCAGCAGCCTAGCGGGGCACGAGCAGTACTTC. It translates to CASSLAGHEQYF.